Following are 30 T cell receptor beta chains from one sample sequenced in a study of beta chain features in type 1 diabetes. Every bit of the isolated RNA underwent reverse transcription, so sequencing read expressed TCRB transcripts. Repertoires were generated with immunoSEQ multiplex PCR, while TCRdb's copy carries only in-frame clones and drops some. Among 200,000 to 250,000 clones listed, about 11% were seen once. The specimen was central memory CD4+ T cells from blood. These receptors came from a man aged 18 to 29 in good health.

The gene calls are TRBV2 and TRBJ2-4, with no clear D. V was clipped by 5 bases and J by 0 bases, with 11 bases between them. Germline V gene lookup returns CDR1 SNHLY and CDR2 FYNNEI. This CDR3 is built from 15 residues. CDR3 bases: TGTGCCAGCAGTAATGTTCTCGTAGCCAAAAACATTCAGTACTTC. Translated, it gives CASSNVLVAKNIQYF.

This clone came up a few times. The chain recombines TRBV5-1 with TRBJ2-6; 7 bases match TRBD2. The V segment lost 3 bases and the J segment 0 bases; nucleotides outside the gene matches: 9. CDR1 and CDR2 from the germline V gene are SGHRS and YFSETQ. This CDR3 spans 18 amino acids. CDR3 in DNA: TGCGCCAGCAGCTGGAACGCAGCGGGGCTCTCTGGGGCCAACGTCCTGACTTTC. Translated, it gives CASSWNAAGLSGANVLTF. Full variable domain (missing parts from reference TRBV5-1 and TRBJ2-6): KAGVTQTPRYLIKTRGQQVTLSCSPISGHRSVSWYQQTPGQGLQFLFEYFSETQRNKGNFPGRFSGRQFSNSRSEMNVSTLELGDSALYLCASSWNAAGLSGANVLTFGAGSRLTVL.

The chain recombines TRBV29-1 with TRBJ2-7, with D tentatively TRBD2 (6 bases). CDR1 is SQVTM and CDR2 is ANQGSEA in the germline V gene. This CDR3 spans 18 amino acids. V lost 0 bases and J lost 4, with 25 bases in between. The CDR3 nucleotides are TGCAGCGTTGAAGATCGGGGCCGACTAACGGGAGTACCTTACGAGCAGTACTTC. This gives the protein CSVEDRGRLTGVPYEQYF.

The chain employs TRBV5-1 and TRBJ1-2, with 7 bases fitting TRBD1. The length of the CDR3 is 14 residues. Looked up from germline, CDR1 is SGHRS and CDR2 is YFSETQ. After removal of 0 bases from V and 5 bases from J, the junction contained 4 bases not matched to a gene. CDR3 region: CASSLEPGGYGYTF. DNA for the CDR3: TGCGCCAGCAGCTTGGAACCAGGGGGATATGGCTACACCTTC.

This clone was counted many times. V is TRBV29-1 and J is TRBJ2-7; D not certain. Germline V gives CDR1 SQVTM, CDR2 ANQGSEA. CDR3 length: 12 residues. Trimming pared 3 bases from V and 5 bases from J, leaving 11 bases between. Here the CDR3 reads CSVEVTRNEQYF. CDR3 in DNA: TGCAGCGTTGAGGTCACGCGGAACGAGCAGTACTTC.

This clone has more than one count but fewer than ten. The chain joins TRBV10-3 to TRBJ1-1, with TRBD1 identical over 9 bases. V lost 4 bases, J lost 5 bases, and 5 bases stayed unmatched. The germline gives CDR1 ENHRY, CDR2 SYGVKD. The CDR3 is made up of 14 amino acids. CDR3: CAISGGTGKTEAFF. In DNA, the CDR3 is TGTGCCATCAGTGGTGGGACAGGGAAGACTGAAGCTTTCTTT.

This clone was counted between two and nine times. For the CDR3, the DNA is TGTGCCAGCAGCTGGTCAGGGGCAAGTAGGAATGAGCAGTTCTTC. Its protein is CASSWSGASRNEQFF. V and J are TRBV7-9 and TRBJ2-1, with a possible D match to TRBD1 (6 bases). The V end was cut by 4 bases, the J end by 7 bases, with 17 bases between. The CDR3 totals 15 residues. Germline values: CDR1 SEHNR, CDR2 FQNEAQ (reference sequence).

This chain joins TRBV11-1 and TRBJ2-3, with 12 bases lining up with TRBD2. CDR1 SGHAT and CDR2 FQDESV come from the germline V gene (reference sequence). J was trimmed by 1 base and V by 5 bases; bases with no gene match: 7. The CDR3 totals 17 residues. The CDR3 loop reads CASSPGLAGRGTDTQYF. The CDR3 coding sequence is TGTGCCAGCAGCCCCGGACTAGCGGGGCGGGGCACAGATACGCAGTATTTT.

This clone has a handful of counts. At one boundary the junction diverges from the germline segment, which might be a read error. The rearrangement links TRBV7-7 to TRBJ2-5, with a possible D match to TRBD2 (5 bases). Germline CDR1 SSHAT, CDR2 FNYEAQ (reference sequence). CDR3 length: 15 residues. The CDR3 coding sequence is TGTGCTAGCATCAAGAAGGGAGCCTCTCGAGAGACCCAGTACTTC. Amino acid sequence: CASIKKGASRETQYF.

This clone was counted a few times. This chain links TRBV4-3 with TRBJ2-2, with D hard to call. Germline CDR1 LGHNA, CDR2 YSLEER. Trimming shortened V by 4 bases and J by 4 bases, and 10 bases separated the two germline ends. This CDR3 spans 14 amino acids. The CDR3, as DNA: TGCGCCAGCAGCCTCTTAATCGGCACCGGGGAGCTGTTTTTT. Its translation: CASSLLIGTGELFF.

This clone was found many times. The V gene is TRBV7-9, the J gene TRBJ2-2; 7 positions match TRBD2. Germline values: CDR1 SEHNR, CDR2 FQNEAQ (reference sequence). Trimming at V came to 4 bases and at J to 3 bases, leaving 5 bases not matched to a gene. The CDR3 has 15 amino acids. CDR3 nucleotides: TGTGCCAGCAGCTATGGGACTACTCACACCGGGGAGCTGTTTTTT. It encodes CASSYGTTHTGELFF.

This rearrangement joins TRBV9 to TRBJ1-1; TRBD1 might be the D (6 bases). The V and J ends lost 0 bases and 4 bases respectively, with 16 bases between them. Germline assignment: CDR1 SGDLS and CDR2 YYNGEE. This CDR3 spans 16 amino acids. The DNA of the CDR3 is TGTGCCAGCAGCGTAGAAGCAGGGGAGTGGAGCACTGAAGCTTTCTTT. Residues: CASSVEAGEWSTEAFF. Together with reference TRBV9 and TRBJ1-1, the CDR3 gives the full variable domain: DSGVTQTPKHLITATGQRVTLRCSPRSGDLSVYWYQQSLDQGLQFLIQYYNGEERAKGNILERFSAQQFPDLHSELNLSSLELGDSALYFCASSVEAGEWSTEAFFGQGTRLTVV.

The chain couples TRBV5-6 to TRBJ2-3; the D is unclear. V shed 3 bases and J shed 1 base, with 9 bases lying between them. This CDR3 is 14 amino acids long. Germline CDR1 SGHDT, CDR2 YYEEEE. Written as DNA, the CDR3 is TGTGCCAGCAGCTCGAAGGGTCGCACAGATACGCAGTATTTT. This translates into CASSSKGRTDTQYF.

V is TRBV30 and J is TRBJ2-3, with 7 bases fitting TRBD1. The V and J ends lost 2 bases and 7 bases, in that order; junction bases with no gene match: 3. The CDR3 consists of 12 residues. Per germline, CDR1 GTSNPN and CDR2 SVGIG (reference sequence). Here the CDR3 DNA reads TGTGCCTGGAGTCTGACAGGGAATACGCAGTATTTT. Translating gives CAWSLTGNTQYF.

The sample holds a few counts of this clone. This chain connects TRBV25-1 to TRBJ1-1; 10 nucleotides match TRBD1. Germline CDR1 is MGHDK and CDR2 is SYGVNS. Losses at the gene ends were 6 bases for V and 6 bases for J; bases not matched to a gene: 10. This CDR3 spans 15 amino acids. For the CDR3, the DNA is TGTGCCAGCAGCCCGGGGGGACAGGGGAGGTCTGAAGCTTTCTTT. It specifies CASSPGGQGRSEAFF.

This clone was counted many times. The J gene is TRBJ1-2, the V gene TRBV4-1, with D unclear. The CDR3 loop spans 14 amino acids. V dropped 0 bases and J dropped 6 bases, with 11 bases sitting between them. Germline lookup yields CDR1 MGHRA and CDR2 YSYEKL. CDR3 sequence: CASSQDISADGYTF. The CDR3 DNA is TGCGCCAGCAGCCAAGACATTTCGGCGGATGGCTACACCTTC.

The chain combines TRBV18 with TRBJ2-5; TRBD1 agrees at 8 bases. The CDR3 spans 13 residues. Germline V gene lookup returns CDR1 KGHSH and CDR2 LQKENI. The V gene end was trimmed by 8 bases and the J gene end by 1 base; junction bases not matched to a gene: 3. The CDR3, as DNA: TGTGCCAGCCACAGGGGGATCCAAGAGACCCAGTACTTC. Translating it yields CASHRGIQETQYF.

This clone was observed a few times. The J gene is TRBJ2-7, the V gene TRBV14, with a possible D match to TRBD2 (5 bases). This CDR3 has 14 residues. The V and J ends lost 5 bases and 2 bases respectively, with 13 bases between them. CDR1 and CDR2 (germline): SGHDN, FVKESK. CDR3 nucleotides: TGTGCCAGCAGCGAAGGACTGGTCGCCTACGAGCAGTACTTC. This encodes CASSEGLVAYEQYF.

This clone has more than one count but fewer than ten. This chain links TRBV6-5 with TRBJ2-7; 7 bases line up with TRBD1. Trimming cost V 2 bases and J 2 bases; bases outside gene matches: 3. Germline values: CDR1 MNHEY, CDR2 SVGAGI. The CDR3 has 14 residues. As DNA, the CDR3 is TGTGCCAGCAGTTACAGGGACAGACCCTACGAGCAGTACTTC. Translated: CASSYRDRPYEQYF.

This clone showed up just once. The chain couples TRBV30 to TRBJ2-1; perhaps TRBD2 as D (6 bases). CDR1 GTSNPN and CDR2 SVGIG come from the germline V gene (reference sequence). This CDR3 has 15 residues. With 2 bases removed from V and 2 bases from J, the gap between germline ends came to 13 bases. Written as DNA, the CDR3 is TGTGCCTGGAGTTCCCCCCCGGGGGCCTACAATGAGCAGTTCTTC. This translates into CAWSSPPGAYNEQFF.

The CDR3 DNA follows: TGTGCCAGCAGCTTAGGGTCGATAGAGACCCAGTACTTC. Translation: CASSLGSIETQYF. The rearrangement uses TRBV11-3 and TRBJ2-5; D is undetermined. This CDR3 contains 13 residues. From germline, CDR1 is SGHNT and CDR2 YENEEA. Trimming stripped 1 base from V and 4 bases from J, with 7 bases between. The variable domain in full, completed from reference TRBV11-3 and TRBJ2-5, reads EAGVVQSPRYKIIEKKQPVAFWCNPISGHNTLYWYLQNLGQGPELLIRYENEEAVDDSQLPKDRFSAERLKGVDSTLKIQPAELGDSAVYLCASSLGSIETQYFGPGTRLLVL.

The J gene is TRBJ2-5, the V gene TRBV7-3, with D perhaps matching TRBD2 (6 bases). V dropped 0 bases and J dropped 3 bases, with 8 bases sitting between them. Looked up from germline, CDR1 is SGHTA and CDR2 is FQGTGA. There are 14 residues in the CDR3. In nucleotides, the CDR3 is TGTGCCAGCAGCTTAACGGGAGGAGAAGAGACCCAGTACTTC. Protein product: CASSLTGGEETQYF. The full variable domain, with the rest looked up from reference TRBV7-3 and TRBJ2-5, is GAGVSQTPSNKVTEKGKYVELRCDPISGHTALYWYRQSLGQGPEFLIYFQGTGAADDSGLPNDRFFAVRPEGSVSTLKIQRTERGDSAVYLCASSLTGGEETQYFGPGTRLLVL.

This clone was seen once. The chain recombines TRBV14 with TRBJ2-5; no clear D gene. Trimming cost V 4 bases and J 2 bases, with 17 bases left between them. The length of the CDR3 is 16 residues. Looked up from germline, CDR1 is SGHDN and CDR2 is FVKESK. CDR3: CASSPFRASLQETQYF. CDR3 DNA sequence: TGTGCCAGCAGCCCCTTCCGGGCCAGCCTTCAAGAGACCCAGTACTTC.

The rearrangement links TRBV25-1 to TRBJ1-1; D gene ambiguous. This CDR3 comprises 13 residues. V lost 2 bases and J lost 7, with 11 bases in between. Germline V gene lookup returns CDR1 MGHDK and CDR2 SYGVNS. CDR3 amino acids: CASSEGESIEAFF. In DNA form, the CDR3 reads TGTGCCAGCAGTGAAGGGGAGTCGATTGAAGCTTTCTTT.

The chain couples TRBV4-2 to TRBJ1-2; no firm D call. Trimming removed 0 bases at V and 4 bases at J, with 9 bases between. This CDR3 is 14 amino acids long. Germline loops: CDR1 LGHNA, CDR2 YNFKEQ. CDR3 in amino acids: CASSQDPESYGYTF. In DNA, the CDR3 is TGTGCCAGCAGCCAAGATCCGGAATCCTATGGCTACACCTTC.

The gene calls are TRBV7-2 and TRBJ2-1; 9 bases are shared with TRBD2. CDR3 length: 16 residues. The ends lost 2 bases at V and 4 bases at J; junction bases unmatched: 6. Germline CDR1 reads SGHTA; CDR2 reads FQGNSA. CDR3 loop: CASSLWAGGDYNEQFF. The CDR3 DNA sequence: TGTGCCAGCAGCTTATGGGCGGGAGGGGATTACAATGAGCAGTTCTTC. The entire variable domain, with the rest obtained from reference TRBV7-2 and TRBJ2-1, is as follows: GAGVSQSPSNKVTEKGKDVELRCDPISGHTALYWYRQSLGQGLEFLIYFQGNSAPDKSGLPSDRFSAERTGGSVSTLTIQRTQQEDSAVYLCASSLWAGGDYNEQFFGPGTRLTVL.

This clone was counted a few times. The CDR3: CASSQVHGAEQYF. CDR3 sequence (DNA): TGTGCCAGCAGCCAAGTACACGGAGCTGAGCAGTACTTC. This rearrangement joins TRBV4-2 to TRBJ2-7, with D uncertain. The CDR3 is made up of 13 amino acids. CDR1 is LGHNA and CDR2 is YNFKEQ in the germline V gene. V was pared by 1 base and J by 7 bases, with 11 bases between.

The gene calls are TRBV15 and TRBJ2-1; possible D gene TRBD1, 6 bases. CDR3 size: 17 residues. V gave up 1 base and J gave up 0 bases, with 13 bases separating them. Germline V CDR1 and CDR2: LNHNV, YYDKDF (reference sequence). The CDR3 region has the DNA TGTGCCACCAGCAGAGTCCCAGGGGCGAGCTCCTACAATGAGCAGTTCTTC. This codes for CATSRVPGASSYNEQFF.

The chain has TRBV29-1 and TRBJ2-2; perhaps TRBD2 as D (5 bases). The V end lost 7 bases, the J end lost 1 base, and 10 bases lay between the germline ends. Germline lookup yields CDR1 SQVTM and CDR2 ANQGSEA. The CDR3 sequence is 13 residues long. The CDR3 here is CSAKRENTGELFF. The CDR3 DNA reads as TGCAGCGCCAAGAGGGAGAACACCGGGGAGCTGTTTTTT.

This clone showed up just a few times. This chain connects TRBV4-2 to TRBJ1-1, with TRBD1 matching over 10 bases. From germline, CDR1 is LGHNA and CDR2 YNFKEQ. The V segment lost 2 bases and the J segment 9 bases; nucleotides outside the gene matches: 6. This CDR3 region has 14 residues. CDR3 loop: CASSQLDRGRQAFF. The CDR3 DNA follows: TGTGCCAGCAGCCAACTAGACAGGGGGCGTCAAGCTTTCTTT.